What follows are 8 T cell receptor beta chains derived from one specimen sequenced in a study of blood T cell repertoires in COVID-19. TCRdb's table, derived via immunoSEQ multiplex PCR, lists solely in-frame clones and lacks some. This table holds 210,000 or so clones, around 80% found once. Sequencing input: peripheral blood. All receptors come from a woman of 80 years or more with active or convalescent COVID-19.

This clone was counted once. The CDR3 coding sequence is TGTGCCAGCAGCTCCACAGGGGGCTCGGGCACAGATACGCAGTATTTT. It specifies CASSSTGGSGTDTQYF. This sequence joins TRBV11-2 and TRBJ2-3, with 9 bases fitting TRBD1. Germline V CDR1 and CDR2: SGHAT, FQNNGV. This CDR3 contains 16 residues. The ends lost 4 bases at V and 1 base at J; junction bases unmatched: 6.

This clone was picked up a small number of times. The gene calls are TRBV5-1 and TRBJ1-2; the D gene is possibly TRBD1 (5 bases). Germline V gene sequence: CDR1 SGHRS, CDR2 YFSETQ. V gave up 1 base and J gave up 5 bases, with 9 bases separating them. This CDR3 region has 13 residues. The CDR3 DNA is TGCGCCAGCAGCTTGTATCCAGGGTATGGCTACACCTTC. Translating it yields CASSLYPGYGYTF.

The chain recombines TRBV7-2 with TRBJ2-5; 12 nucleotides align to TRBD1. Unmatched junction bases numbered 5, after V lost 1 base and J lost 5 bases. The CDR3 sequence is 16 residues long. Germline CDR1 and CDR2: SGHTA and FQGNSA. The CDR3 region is CASSLGRDRGPETQYF. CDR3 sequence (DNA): TGTGCCAGCAGCTTAGGCCGGGACAGGGGGCCGGAGACCCAGTACTTC. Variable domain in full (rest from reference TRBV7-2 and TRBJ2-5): GAGVSQSPSNKVTEKGKDVELRCDPISGHTALYWYRQSLGQGLEFLIYFQGNSAPDKSGLPSDRFSAERTGGSVSTLTIQRTQQEDSAVYLCASSLGRDRGPETQYFGPGTRLLVL.

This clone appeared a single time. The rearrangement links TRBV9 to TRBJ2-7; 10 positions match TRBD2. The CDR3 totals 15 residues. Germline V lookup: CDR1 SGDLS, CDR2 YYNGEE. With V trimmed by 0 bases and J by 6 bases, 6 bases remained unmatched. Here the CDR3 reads CASSVAASGGIEQYF. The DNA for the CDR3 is TGTGCCAGCAGCGTAGCCGCTAGCGGGGGCATCGAGCAGTACTTC.

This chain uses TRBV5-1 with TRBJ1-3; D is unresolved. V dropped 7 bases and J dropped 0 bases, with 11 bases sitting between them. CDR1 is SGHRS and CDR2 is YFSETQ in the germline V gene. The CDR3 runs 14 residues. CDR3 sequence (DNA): TGCGCCAGCCGAACATTATCCTCTGGAAACACCATATATTTT. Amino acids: CASRTLSSGNTIYF.

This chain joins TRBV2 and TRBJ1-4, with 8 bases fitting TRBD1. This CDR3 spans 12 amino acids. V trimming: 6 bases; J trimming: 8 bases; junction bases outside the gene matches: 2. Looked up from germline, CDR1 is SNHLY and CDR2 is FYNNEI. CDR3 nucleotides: TGTGCCAGCAGCGGGACAGGCGAAAAACTGTTTTTT. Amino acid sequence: CASSGTGEKLFF.

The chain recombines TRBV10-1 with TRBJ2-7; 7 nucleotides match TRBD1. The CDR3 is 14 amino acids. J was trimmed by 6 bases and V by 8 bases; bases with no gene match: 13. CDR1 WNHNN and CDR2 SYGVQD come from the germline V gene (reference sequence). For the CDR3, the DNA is TGCGCCAGCTCCCGGGACAGATTAAGTCCCGAGCAGTACTTC. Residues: CASSRDRLSPEQYF.

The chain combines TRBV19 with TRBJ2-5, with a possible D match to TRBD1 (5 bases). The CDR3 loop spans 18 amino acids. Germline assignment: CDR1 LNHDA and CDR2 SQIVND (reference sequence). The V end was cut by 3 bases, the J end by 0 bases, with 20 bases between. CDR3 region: CASSISAGPLPYQETQYF. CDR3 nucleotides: TGTGCCAGTAGTATTTCGGCAGGGCCCTTACCGTACCAAGAGACCCAGTACTTC.